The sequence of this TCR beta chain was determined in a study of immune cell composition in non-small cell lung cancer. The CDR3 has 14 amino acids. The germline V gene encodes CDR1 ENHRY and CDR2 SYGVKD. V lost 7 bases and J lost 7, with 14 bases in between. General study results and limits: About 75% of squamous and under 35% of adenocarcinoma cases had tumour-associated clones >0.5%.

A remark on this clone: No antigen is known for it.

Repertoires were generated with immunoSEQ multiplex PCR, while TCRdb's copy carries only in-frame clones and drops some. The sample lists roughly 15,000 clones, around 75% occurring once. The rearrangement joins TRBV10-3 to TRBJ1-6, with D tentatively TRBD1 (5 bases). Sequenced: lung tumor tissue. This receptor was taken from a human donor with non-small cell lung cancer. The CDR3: CAIKSQGVNSPLHF. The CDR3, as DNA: TGTGCCATCAAAAGCCAGGGCGTAAATTCACCCCTCCACTTT.